This is a list of T cell receptor beta chains from one sample in a study of T-cell reconstitution after alpha-beta-depleted transplantation in children. From the PCR reads, TCRdb called clonotypes with MiXCR, one entry per CDR3 protein. The sample yields 150,000 to 200,000 distinct CDR3 sequences, 11% seen once. The starting material was PBMCs, obtained before TCRalphabeta/CD19-depleted stem cell transplant. These receptors all come from a boy under 10 years old with acute myeloid leukemia, due to receive a stem cell transplant. Each CDR3 is given with its conserved first and last residue. The order of the fields is clone size, D gene, CDR3 length, J gene, V gene, CDR3 protein, CDR3 DNA. D genes are given only for firm matches. Not every row has a clone size; where given, it reads once, few, many or a size class.

>many|TRBD1|15|TRBJ2-1|TRBV12-3/TRBV12-4
CASSLPPGTGNEQFF
TGTGCCAGCAGTTTACCCCCCGGGACAGGGAATGAGCAGTTCTTC
>many|TRBD1|14|TRBJ2-5|TRBV20-1
CSAQTGTGAETQYF
TGCAGTGCCCAAACCGGGACAGGGGCCGAGACCCAGTACTTC
>many|NA|16|TRBJ1-2|TRBV5-5
CASSLVLSGLGYGYTF
TGTGCCAGCAGCTTGGTTCTGTCGGGTCTTGGCTATGGCTACACCTTC
>NA|NA|15|TRBJ2-3|TRBV4-2
CASSQDILKGDTQYF
TGTGCCAGCAGCCAAGATATCCTCAAGGGGGATACGCAGTATTTT
>many|TRBD2|15|TRBJ2-1|TRBV5-4
CASRTPGLHYNEQFF
TGTGCCAGCAGAACTCCGGGACTACACTACAATGAGCAGTTCTTC
>many|NA|21|TRBJ1-4|TRBV20-1
CSARGFPRFDSADGRGEKLFF
TGCAGTGCTAGAGGTTTTCCTCGTTTCGACTCAGCCGACGGAAGGGGTGAAAAACTGTTTTTT
>many|NA|12|TRBJ2-2|TRBV6-6
CASSYVGGELFF
TGTGCCAGCAGTTACGTTGGCGGGGAGCTGTTTTTT
>many|NA|14|TRBJ2-7|TRBV12-3/TRBV12-4
CASSLEDISYEQYF
TGTGCCAGCAGTTTAGAAGACATCTCCTACGAGCAGTACTTC
>few|TRBD1|15|TRBJ1-5|TRBV20-1
CSASGGGSSNQPQHF
TGCAGTGCGTCAGGGGGGGGCTCTAGCAATCAGCCCCAGCATTTT
>many|NA|15|TRBJ1-4|TRBV10-3
CAISAVAGVNEKLFF
TGTGCCATCAGTGCTGTAGCGGGGGTTAATGAAAAACTGTTTTTT
>many|TRBD2|15|TRBJ2-1|TRBV20-1
CSARLSGGPFPEQFF
TGCAGTGCTAGGCTTTCGGGAGGGCCTTTTCCTGAGCAGTTCTTC
>many|TRBD1|14|TRBJ1-6|TRBV6-5
CASSWDRPNSPLHF
TGTGCCAGCAGTTGGGACAGGCCAAATTCACCCCTCCACTTT
>many|NA|13|TRBJ2-1|TRBV28
CATSGTTFDEQFF
TGTGCCACCTCCGGGACAACCTTTGATGAGCAGTTCTTC
>many|TRBD1|17|TRBJ2-1|TRBV7-9
CASGPIGRAGGQDEQFF
TGTGCCAGCGGTCCAATAGGAAGGGCAGGGGGCCAGGATGAGCAGTTCTTC
>many|NA|16|TRBJ1-1|TRBV11-2
CASSFHVYRERTEAFF
TGTGCCAGCAGCTTTCACGTTTACAGGGAAAGGACTGAAGCTTTCTTT
>many|NA|12|TRBJ2-4|TRBV12-3/TRBV12-4
CASREGSSIQYF
TGTGCCAGCAGGGAGGGGAGTAGCATTCAGTACTTC
>many|NA|14|TRBJ1-5|TRBV5-1
CASSLEPGGQPQHF
TGCGCCAGCAGCTTGGAGCCGGGTGGGCAGCCCCAGCATTTT
>many|NA|15|TRBJ1-5|TRBV6-1
CASSVARVSNQPQHF
TGTGCCAGCAGCGTAGCCCGGGTTTCCAATCAGCCCCAGCATTTT
>NA|NA|15|TRBJ2-5|TRBV23-1
CASAGSTGPSETQYF
TGCGCCAGCGCGGGCTCTACAGGGCCATCGGAGACCCAGTACTTC
>NA|NA|12|TRBJ2-7|TRBV3-1
CASRGQSREQYF
TGTGCCAGCAGAGGACAGTCTCGCGAGCAGTACTTC
>many|NA|14|TRBJ2-5|TRBV20-1
CSAQVGEPQETQYF
TGCAGTGCTCAGGTGGGCGAACCACAAGAGACCCAGTACTTC
>few|TRBD2|18|TRBJ2-1|TRBV20-1
CSARDGTSGPLLYNEQFF
TGCAGTGCTAGAGATGGGACTAGCGGACCCCTACTCTACAATGAGCAGTTCTTC
>many|TRBD2|13|TRBJ2-7|TRBV20-1
CSAGLAGGYEQYF
TGCAGTGCTGGACTAGCGGGAGGCTACGAGCAGTACTTC
>many|TRBD1|14|TRBJ1-1|TRBV20-1
CSAVRRDRNTEAFF
TGCAGTGCGGTCCGCCGGGACAGAAACACTGAAGCTTTCTTT
>many|TRBD1|14|TRBJ2-5|TRBV18
CASSPPQGAETQYF
TGTGCCAGCTCACCACCGCAGGGGGCAGAGACCCAGTACTTC
>many|NA|16|TRBJ1-2|TRBV12-3/TRBV12-4
CASRPSGRDFNYGYTF
TGTGCCAGCAGACCCTCCGGACGGGATTTTAACTATGGCTACACCTTC
>NA|NA|11|TRBJ1-2|TRBV25-1
CASSGPGDRRF
TGTGCCAGCAGTGGGCCGGGGGACCGCCGCTTC
>few|NA|14|TRBJ2-5|TRBV19
CASSRSGSLKTQYF
TGTGCCAGTAGTAGGTCGGGAAGCTTGAAGACCCAGTACTTC
>many|TRBD2|14|TRBJ2-1|TRBV2
CASSDIAGYNEQFF
TGTGCCAGCAGTGACATAGCGGGCTACAATGAGCAGTTCTTC
>many|NA|15|TRBJ2-4|TRBV4-1
CASSHGIIAKNIQYF
TGCGCCAGCAGTCATGGGATTATAGCCAAAAACATTCAGTACTTC
>many|NA|13|TRBJ1-1|TRBV15
CATGRDVNTEAFF
TGTGCCACCGGCCGAGATGTTAACACTGAAGCTTTCTTT
>NA|TRBD2|17|TRBJ2-1|TRBV7-7
CASSFGLAGGSYNEQFF
TGTGCTAGCAGCTTCGGACTAGCGGGGGGTTCCTACAATGAGCAGTTCTTC
>many|TRBD2|12|TRBJ2-3|TRBV6-1
CASSSLAGGQYF
TGTGCCAGCAGTTCACTAGCGGGGGGGCAGTATTTT
>many|NA|18|TRBJ1-3|TRBV11-1
CASSFMVMGASSGNTIYF
TGTGCCAGCAGCTTTATGGTTATGGGCGCGAGCTCTGGAAACACCATATATTTT
>many|TRBD2|15|TRBJ2-5|TRBV6-2/TRBV6-3
CASSPTGGAQETQYF
TGTGCCAGCAGTCCAACGGGGGGGGCACAAGAGACCCAGTACTTC
>many|NA|15|TRBJ2-7|TRBV27
CASSVGGSMGYEQYF
TGTGCCAGCAGCGTAGGGGGGAGTATGGGCTACGAGCAGTACTTC
>NA|TRBD2|15|TRBJ2-1|TRBV3-1
CATTKGLAGAFEQFF
TGTGCCACCACCAAGGGACTAGCGGGAGCTTTTGAGCAGTTCTTC
>many|TRBD2|17|TRBJ2-1|TRBV20-1
CSAKVLAGVSSYNEQFF
TGCAGTGCTAAGGTACTAGCGGGAGTAAGCTCCTACAATGAGCAGTTCTTC
>many|TRBD1|16|TRBJ2-1|TRBV12-3/TRBV12-4
CASSSPGGGSYNEQFF
TGTGCCAGCAGTTCACCAGGGGGTGGCTCCTACAATGAGCAGTTCTTC
>many|TRBD2|17|TRBJ2-1|TRBV7-2
CASSFVASGGGLGEQFF
TGTGCCAGCAGCTTCGTAGCTAGCGGGGGGGGCTTAGGAGAGCAGTTCTTC
>many|TRBD1|13|TRBJ2-3|TRBV5-1
CASSLLGQGTQYF
TGCGCCAGCAGCTTGCTGGGACAGGGGACGCAGTATTTT
>many|NA|13|TRBJ1-5|TRBV6-1
CASRNGPNQPQHF
TGTGCCAGCAGGAATGGTCCTAATCAGCCCCAGCATTTT
>many|TRBD2|12|TRBJ2-1|TRBV12-3/TRBV12-4
CASSFPSGFQFF
TGTGCCAGCAGTTTTCCTAGCGGTTTCCAGTTCTTC
>many|NA|12|TRBJ1-6|TRBV2
CASSKQDSPLHF
TGTGCCAGCAGCAAACAGGATTCACCCCTCCACTTT
>many|TRBD2|17|TRBJ2-1|TRBV5-1
CASSYGLLAGAYNEQFF
TGCGCCAGCAGCTATGGCCTTCTAGCGGGGGCTTACAATGAGCAGTTCTTC
>many|TRBD1|14|TRBJ2-1|TRBV10-3
CAIRDRGLQGEQFF
TGTGCCATCAGAGACAGGGGGCTCCAAGGTGAGCAATTCTTC
>many|NA|15|TRBJ2-1|TRBV20-1
CSAVPMGRYYNEQFF
TGCAGTGCCGTTCCAATGGGAAGGTACTACAATGAGCAGTTCTTC
>many|TRBD2|13|TRBJ2-3|TRBV20-1
CSARGLASDTQYF
TGCAGTGCTAGGGGACTAGCTTCAGATACGCAGTATTTT
>many|NA|16|TRBJ2-1|TRBV15
CATSRRGPRAYNEQFF
TGTGCCACCAGCAGACGGGGCCCAAGAGCCTACAATGAGCAGTTCTTC
>many|NA|14|TRBJ2-7|TRBV12-3/TRBV12-4
CASTIGVSSYEQYF
TGTGCCAGCACTATCGGGGTTAGCTCCTACGAGCAGTACTTC
>many|TRBD1|15|TRBJ1-1|TRBV12-3/TRBV12-4
CASAGGTRSNTEAFF
TGTGCCAGCGCAGGGGGCACGAGGAGCAACACTGAAGCTTTCTTT